These 24 T cell receptor beta chains share one sample of origin, sequenced in a study of CD8 T cells in ankylosing spondylitis. Study findings and constraints: Within ankylosing spondylitis blood, a TCR beta motif made up of eight highly homologous variants appeared to be characteristic.

TCRdb recomputed calls from the 5' RACE reads with MiXCR, one row per CDR3 protein. Seen here are roughly 700,000 distinct CDR3 sequences, under 20% observed once, and the top ten hold around 19%. Their specific antigens are unknown. The sample comprised blood, either unsorted or a sorted T cell fraction (not recorded which). Receptors originate from a male donor with ankylosing spondylitis.

This clonotype has only a few counts. The V gene is TRBV7-9, the J gene TRBJ1-1; 7 nucleotides match TRBD1. The CDR3 is made up of 12 amino acids. J lost 8 bases, V lost 5 bases, and 5 bases had no gene match. Germline V gene lookup returns CDR1 SEHNR and CDR2 FQNEAQ (reference sequence). The CDR3 region is CASSPKTGEAFF. CDR3 DNA: TGTGCCAGCAGCCCCAAGACAGGGGAAGCTTTCTTT.

The chain employs TRBV6-2 or TRBV6-3 and TRBJ2-1; D gene uncertain. The ends were cut back, 6 bases at V and 10 bases at J, with 10 bases in the middle. In germline, CDR1 is MNHEY, CDR2 SVGEGT. This CDR3 has 11 amino acids. The CDR3 DNA reads as TGTGCCAGCAGCCACCTCTGGGAGCAGTTCTTC. Amino acid sequence: CASSHLWEQFF.

This clonotype was counted once. This chain links TRBV20-1 with TRBJ2-3; D is unresolved. There are 12 residues in the CDR3. The germline V gene encodes CDR1 DFQATT and CDR2 SNEGSKA (reference sequence). Between the trimmed V and J ends, which lost 0 bases and 5 bases, there was a span of 6 bases. CDR3 residues: CSARDIRDTQYF. CDR3 nucleotide sequence: TGCAGTGCTAGAGATATTAGAGATACGCAGTATTTT.

This chain uses TRBV6-4 with TRBJ2-1; tentative D call: TRBD1 (5 bases). V lost 4 bases, J lost 9 bases, and 13 bases lay in between. Germline V lookup: CDR1 MRHNA, CDR2 SNTAGT. This CDR3 is 13 amino acids long. CDR3 loop: CASSVSGMGEQFF. CDR3 DNA: TGTGCCAGCAGTGTGTCAGGGATGGGTGAGCAGTTCTTC.

The J gene is TRBJ2-1, the V gene TRBV4-3; the match to TRBD2 covers 7 bases. CDR3 length: 16 amino acids. V gave up 0 bases and J gave up 7 bases; unmatched junction bases: 9. The germline V gene encodes CDR1 LGHNA and CDR2 YSLEER. CDR3 region: CASSQDRGVGLNEQFF. Written as DNA, the CDR3 is TGCGCCAGCAGCCAAGATCGGGGGGTGGGTCTTAATGAGCAGTTCTTC.

The table lists this clonotype with a few counts. CDR3 in amino acids: CASSPVVNEQFF. DNA of the CDR3: TGTGCCAGCAGCCCCGTTGTGAATGAGCAGTTCTTC. The chain combines TRBV7-9 with TRBJ2-1; D not resolved. V shed 5 bases and J shed 7 bases, with 9 bases lying between them. Looked up from germline, CDR1 is SEHNR and CDR2 is FQNEAQ (reference sequence). The CDR3 is made up of 12 amino acids.

In its sample, this clonotype was seen a few times. The rearrangement joins TRBV6-1 to TRBJ1-4, with a weak D call TRBD1 (5 bases). Germline-derived CDR1 and CDR2 are MNHNS and SASEGT. V was shortened by 6 bases and J by 5 bases, with 10 bases between the two germline ends. The CDR3 spans 13 residues. Written as DNA, the CDR3 is TGTGCCAGCAGGTCCGGGGCAAATGAAAAACTGTTTTTT. Translation: CASRSGANEKLFF.

The genes are TRBV5-5 and TRBJ1-1, with a weak D call TRBD1 (5 bases). Per germline, CDR1 SGHKS and CDR2 YYEKEE (reference sequence). Trimming removed 2 bases from V and 1 base from J, with 15 bases in between. The CDR3 covers 16 residues. Here the CDR3 reads CASSFIGTLGNTEAFF. The CDR3 bases are TGTGCCAGCAGCTTTATAGGGACTTTAGGGAACACTGAAGCTTTCTTT.

The chain recombines TRBV4-2 with TRBJ2-7; possibly TRBD1 or TRBD2 for D (5 bases each). Trimming took off 0 bases at V and 2 bases at J, with 11 bases between the two ends. Germline CDR1 reads LGHNA; CDR2 reads YNFKEQ. The CDR3 length is 15 residues. The CDR3 DNA reads TGTGCCAGCAGCCAAGACCCGGGACCAACCTACGAGCAGTACTTC. Encoded protein: CASSQDPGPTYEQYF.

This clonotype was found a few times. J is TRBJ2-4 and V is TRBV27; 7 positions match TRBD2. There are 18 residues in the CDR3. Germline V CDR1 and CDR2: MNHEY, SMNVEV (reference sequence). J gave up 1 base and V 2 bases, and 11 bases lay outside the gene matches. CDR3 coding DNA: TGTGCCAGCAGTTTACGAGCCGGCGGGAGCTGGGCCAAAAACATTCAGTACTTC. It codes for CASSLRAGGSWAKNIQYF.

This clonotype has a handful of counts. The V call is TRBV6-2 or TRBV6-3, the J call TRBJ2-1; a possible D gene is TRBD1 (7 bases). Trimming cost V 8 bases and J 6 bases, with 20 bases left between them. There are 15 residues in the CDR3. Germline assignment: CDR1 MNHEY and CDR2 SVGEGT. CDR3 in amino acids: CASSPTGQGGNEQFF. The CDR3 nucleotides are TGTGCCAGCTCCCCTACGGGGCAGGGGGGCAATGAGCAGTTCTTC.

The chain carries TRBV4-1 and TRBJ2-5; D is ambiguous. Germline CDR1 is MGHRA and CDR2 is YSYEKL. Trimming removed 0 bases from V and 4 bases from J, with 18 bases in between. The CDR3 is made up of 17 amino acids. In nucleotides, the CDR3 is TGCGCCAGCAGCCAAGAAGTCGCGGCTGGGGTAGGAGAGACCCAGTACTTC. Translation gives CASSQEVAAGVGETQYF.

This clonotype was detected a few times. The V gene is TRBV10-3, the J gene TRBJ2-7, with 7 bases lining up with TRBD1. V lost 5 bases and J lost 5; bases outside the gene matches: 9. Germline V gene sequence: CDR1 ENHRY, CDR2 SYGVKD. This CDR3 spans 14 amino acids. CDR3 sequence reads: CAISYLGQAHEQYF. CDR3 DNA sequence: TGTGCCATCAGTTACCTTGGACAGGCCCACGAGCAGTACTTC.

The rearrangement uses TRBV12-3 or TRBV12-4 and TRBJ1-2; 9 bases align to TRBD1. This CDR3 contains 16 residues. With V trimmed by 4 bases and J by 5 bases, 11 bases remained unmatched. DNA of the CDR3: TGTGCCAGCAGTTCCGGGACAGGGTTCGACTTATATGGCTACACCTTC. As protein: CASSSGTGFDLYGYTF.

V and J are TRBV15 and TRBJ1-4, with a possible D match to TRBD1 (6 bases). The germline V gene encodes CDR1 LNHNV and CDR2 YYDKDF (reference sequence). The germline V and J ends were trimmed by 0 bases and 8 bases, with 19 bases remaining between them. This CDR3 contains 17 residues. The CDR3, as DNA: TGTGCCACCAGCAGAGACCTCGGTAGCGTGAGGGGGGAAAAACTGTTTTTT. This codes for CATSRDLGSVRGEKLFF. The variable domain in full, completed from reference TRBV15 and TRBJ1-4, reads DAMVIQNPRYQVTQFGKPVTLSCSQTLNHNVMYWYQQKSSQAPKLLFHYYDKDFNNEADTPDNFQSRRPNTSFCFLDIRSPGLGDTAMYLCATSRDLGSVRGEKLFFGSGTQLSVL.

The chain is built from TRBV7-6 and TRBJ2-7, with TRBD2 matching 11 bases. The CDR3 runs 15 residues. With 3 bases clipped from V and 2 bases from J, the junction kept 3 bases outside the gene matches. Germline V gives CDR1 SGHVS, CDR2 FNYEAQ. The chain's CDR3 is CASSLETSGAYEQYF. The CDR3 coding sequence is TGTGCCAGCAGCTTGGAGACTAGCGGGGCCTACGAGCAGTACTTC.

This chain links TRBV12-3 or TRBV12-4 with TRBJ2-7, with 7 bases fitting TRBD2. With V trimmed by 6 bases and J by 1 base, 6 bases remained unmatched. This CDR3 has 14 amino acids. The CDR3 DNA sequence: TGTGCCAGCAGGGGAGGGGCAAAATCCTACGAGCAGTACTTC. It specifies CASRGGAKSYEQYF.

J is TRBJ2-3 and V is TRBV2, with TRBD2 identical over 7 bases. The V gene end was trimmed by 3 bases and the J gene end by 1 base; junction bases not matched to a gene: 4. Germline values: CDR1 SNHLY, CDR2 FYNNEI. The CDR3 covers 15 residues. The CDR3 sequence: CASSDRDYGTDTQYF. In nucleotides, the CDR3 is TGTGCCAGCAGTGACAGGGACTATGGCACAGATACGCAGTATTTT.

The chain combines TRBV4-3 with TRBJ2-3; either TRBD1 or TRBD2 may fit D (5 bases each). Germline assignment: CDR1 LGHNA and CDR2 YSLEER. The CDR3 consists of 16 residues. V lost 1 base and J lost 1, with 12 bases in between. The CDR3 nucleotides read TGCGCCAGCAGCCAAGCGGGGCGGCGGGGCACAGATACGCAGTATTTT. Translating it yields CASSQAGRRGTDTQYF.

This clonotype came up once. V is TRBV29-1 and J is TRBJ2-5, with D maybe TRBD1 (6 bases). The germline V and J ends were trimmed by 7 bases and 2 bases, with 11 bases remaining between them. This CDR3 has 12 amino acids. Per germline, CDR1 SQVTM and CDR2 ANQGSEA. The CDR3 loop is CSAAGVQETQYF. The CDR3, as DNA: TGCAGCGCAGCAGGGGTACAAGAGACCCAGTACTTC.

The chain joins TRBV4-2 to TRBJ1-2; no definite D call. Germline assignment: CDR1 LGHNA and CDR2 YNFKEQ. This CDR3 has 14 amino acids. The germline V and J ends were trimmed by 0 bases and 2 bases, with 7 bases remaining between them. The CDR3 nucleotides read TGTGCCAGCAGCCAAGAGCCAGCGAACTATGGCTACACCTTC. Translated, it gives CASSQEPANYGYTF.

This chain connects TRBV5-1 to TRBJ2-5; 7 bases are shared with TRBD2. There are 14 residues in the CDR3. The J segment lost 5 bases and the V segment lost 4 bases, leaving 8 bases of the junction unmatched. The germline V gene encodes CDR1 SGHRS and CDR2 YFSETQ. CDR3 region: CASSERTSRETQYF. The CDR3 coding sequence is TGCGCCAGCAGCGAGCGGACTAGTCGGGAGACCCAGTACTTC.

The chain joins TRBV4-2 to TRBJ1-1; 8 bases align to TRBD1. CDR1 is LGHNA and CDR2 is YNFKEQ in the germline V gene. J was trimmed by 8 bases and V by 3 bases; bases with no gene match: 8. CDR3 length: 14 residues. CDR3 in DNA: TGTGCCAGCAGCCAGGGACAGGTTTTATCCGAAGCTTTCTTT. This sequence encodes CASSQGQVLSEAFF.

This clonotype has at least ten counts. The chain uses TRBV12-3 or TRBV12-4 and TRBJ1-2; the D is unclear. The CDR3 consists of 12 residues. V was shortened by 10 bases and J by 2 bases, with 11 bases between the two germline ends. CDR3 bases: TGTGCCACCCTACAAGAGAACTATGGCTACACCTTC. Its translation is CATLQENYGYTF.